These 25 T cell receptor beta chains share one sample of origin, sequenced in a study of beta chain features in type 1 diabetes. The study, taken as a whole, reports: Moderately but significantly shorter TCRB CDR3s were found in Type 1 diabetes patients in all four CD4+ subsets.

The study reverse transcribed the entire isolated RNA, so it sequenced expressed TCRB transcripts. Profiled with immunoSEQ multiplex PCR; TCRdb holds only in-frame clones, not every one. The table lists nearly 700,000 clones, about an eighth of them singletons. Their antigens are not known. The specimen sequenced was naive CD4+ T cells from blood. The receptors shown here come from a young man with type 1 diabetes.

This chain joins TRBV14 and TRBJ2-3, with 11 bases fitting TRBD2. This CDR3 comprises 16 residues. Per germline, CDR1 SGHDN and CDR2 FVKESK. V lost 4 bases, J lost 2 bases, and 5 bases stayed unmatched. The CDR3 DNA is TGTGCCAGCAGCCTCGGGACTAGCGGCTTCACAGATACGCAGTATTTT. Amino acid sequence: CASSLGTSGFTDTQYF.

DNA for the CDR3: TGCGCCAGCAGCGTGCAGGGAGGCCAAGAGACCCAGTACTTC. Translated, it gives CASSVQGGQETQYF. The chain combines TRBV5-1 with TRBJ2-5; tentative D call: TRBD2 (6 bases). This CDR3 has 14 residues. Germline V gives CDR1 SGHRS, CDR2 YFSETQ. V was cut by 4 bases and J by 1 base, with 11 bases left in between.

This clone was seen a handful of times. The rearrangement joins TRBV7-2 to TRBJ1-5, with a tentative D call TRBD1 (5 bases). CDR1 is SGHTA, CDR2 FQGNSA, per germline. The CDR3 is made up of 15 amino acids. Deletions cut 4 bases from V and 0 bases from J, with 10 bases between. CDR3 DNA: TGTGCCAGCAGCTCGGGACGGTCTAGCAATCAGCCCCAGCATTTT. Translated: CASSSGRSSNQPQHF.

This chain connects TRBV29-1 to TRBJ1-2, with TRBD1 identical over 8 bases. V trimming: 5 bases; J trimming: 4 bases; junction bases outside the gene matches: 9. There are 14 residues in the CDR3. Germline V lookup: CDR1 SQVTM, CDR2 ANQGSEA. CDR3 sequence (DNA): TGCAGCGTTCCCCGGACAGGGAAGAGCTATGGCTACACCTTC. Encoded protein: CSVPRTGKSYGYTF.

In this sample, this clone turned up a few times. J is TRBJ2-3 and V is TRBV5-1; 7 bases align to TRBD1. Per the germline V gene, CDR1 is SGHRS and CDR2 is YFSETQ. This CDR3 region has 15 residues. V lost 7 bases and J lost 4; bases outside the gene matches: 12. The CDR3, as DNA: TGCGCCAGCGGCCTGAAGGGACAGTTCGCAGATACGCAGTATTTT. As protein: CASGLKGQFADTQYF. The entire variable domain, with the rest obtained from reference TRBV5-1 and TRBJ2-3, is as follows: KAGVTQTPRYLIKTRGQQVTLSCSPISGHRSVSWYQQTPGQGLQFLFEYFSETQRNKGNFPGRFSGRQFSNSRSEMNVSTLELGDSALYLCASGLKGQFADTQYFGPGTRLTVL.

This clone has just a few counts. This chain connects TRBV5-6 to TRBJ2-1, with D possibly being TRBD2 (6 bases). The CDR3 runs 13 residues. The V end lost 4 bases, the J end lost 9 bases, and 14 bases lay between the germline ends. Germline CDR1 SGHDT, CDR2 YYEEEE. In DNA, the CDR3 is TGTGCCAGCAGCCCAGGGACTGAGGGTGAGCAGTTCTTC. This gives the protein CASSPGTEGEQFF. Together with reference TRBV5-6 and TRBJ2-1, the CDR3 gives the full variable domain: DAGVTQSPTHLIKTRGQQVTLRCSPKSGHDTVSWYQQALGQGPQFIFQYYEEEERQRGNFPDRFSGHQFPNYSSELNVNALLLGDSALYLCASSPGTEGEQFFGPGTRLTVL.

The chain employs TRBV30 and TRBJ1-1; unclear D gene. Trimming removed 2 bases at V and 2 bases at J, with 9 bases between. This CDR3 region has 13 residues. From germline, CDR1 is GTSNPN and CDR2 SVGIG (reference sequence). The CDR3 region has the DNA TGTGCCTGGAGTCAGGAGGTAAACACTGAAGCTTTCTTT. It specifies CAWSQEVNTEAFF.

This clone showed up just a few times. This chain joins TRBV29-1 and TRBJ1-2; no clear D gene. CDR1 and CDR2 (germline): SQVTM, ANQGSEA. This CDR3 has 13 residues. The V and J ends lost 3 bases and 4 bases respectively, with 12 bases between them. The CDR3 DNA reads TGCAGCGTTGATGGCGGCTCGGGCTATGGCTACACCTTC. It specifies CSVDGGSGYGYTF. The full variable domain, completed using reference TRBV29-1 and TRBJ1-2, is SAVISQKPSRDICQRGTSLTIQCQVDSQVTMMFWYRQQPGQSLTLIATANQGSEATYESGFVIDKFPISRPNLTFSTLTVSNMSPEDSSIYLCSVDGGSGYGYTFGSGTRLTVV.

The rearrangement joins TRBV11-2 to TRBJ2-5, with D maybe TRBD2 (5 bases). Looked up from germline, CDR1 is SGHAT and CDR2 is FQNNGV. CDR3 length: 15 residues. V gave up 5 bases and J gave up 0 bases, with 13 bases separating them. For the CDR3, the DNA is TGTGCCAGCAGCCCCCGCGGGCTGTACCAAGAGACCCAGTACTTC. Translation: CASSPRGLYQETQYF.

This clone was seen only a few times. J is TRBJ1-4 and V is TRBV9; no clear D. The CDR3 runs 16 residues. Germline V gene sequence: CDR1 SGDLS, CDR2 YYNGEE. Trimming shortened V by 0 bases and J by 4 bases, and 13 bases separated the two germline ends. The CDR3, as DNA: TGTGCCAGCAGCGTAGATCCCCTGGGTAATAATGAAAAACTGTTTTTT. Protein sequence: CASSVDPLGNNEKLFF.

The rearrangement uses TRBV30 and TRBJ1-2; a possible D gene is TRBD1 (5 bases). The ends were cut back, 1 base at V and 4 bases at J, with 13 bases in the middle. Germline V lookup: CDR1 GTSNPN, CDR2 SVGIG (reference sequence). This CDR3 spans 14 amino acids. The CDR3 region has the DNA TGTGCCTGGAGTGGCCAGGGACTTCTCTATGGCTACACCTTC. Encoded protein: CAWSGQGLLYGYTF.

V usage is TRBV6-6 and J usage is TRBJ2-3, with TRBD1 matching 7 bases. There are 16 residues in the CDR3. The germline CDR1 and CDR2 sequences are MNHNY and SVGAGI (reference sequence). The ends lost 0 bases at V and 3 bases at J; junction bases unmatched: 6. CDR3 sequence (DNA): TGTGCCAGCAGTTACTCGAGAGGGGGCAGGACAGATACGCAGTATTTT. As protein: CASSYSRGGRTDTQYF.

The chain uses TRBV2 and TRBJ2-1, with D perhaps matching TRBD1 (6 bases). Per germline, CDR1 SNHLY and CDR2 FYNNEI. CDR3 size: 12 residues. Trimming pared 8 bases from V and 6 bases from J, leaving 11 bases between. The CDR3 loop is CASGQWGNEQFF. The DNA of the CDR3 is TGTGCCAGCGGACAGTGGGGCAATGAGCAGTTCTTC.

The chain carries TRBV7-9 and TRBJ2-1; TRBD1 matches at 7 bases. The trim removed 5 bases at V and 0 bases at J, leaving 10 bases unmatched. The CDR3 contains 17 residues. Germline assignment: CDR1 SEHNR and CDR2 FQNEAQ (reference sequence). The CDR3 coding sequence is TGTGCCAGCAGCCCCCGGGACAGCCCTAGCTCCTACAATGAGCAGTTCTTC. It yields the protein CASSPRDSPSSYNEQFF.

This clone was seen a few times. The V call is TRBV25-1, the J call TRBJ1-5; no reliable D call. Deletions cut 9 bases from V and 0 bases from J, with 6 bases between. CDR1 is MGHDK and CDR2 is SYGVNS in the germline V gene. This CDR3 has 12 residues. This CDR3 is CASQDSNQPQHF. The CDR3 coding sequence is TGTGCCAGTCAGGATAGCAATCAGCCCCAGCATTTT.

This clone has a handful of counts. CDR3 protein: CASSPGLAGAVTDTQYF. DNA of the CDR3: TGTGCCAGCAGCCCGGGACTAGCGGGGGCCGTGACAGATACGCAGTATTTT. This chain joins TRBV5-6 and TRBJ2-3; 14 bases map to TRBD2. With 4 bases clipped from V and 3 bases from J, the junction kept 7 bases outside the gene matches. The CDR3 loop spans 17 amino acids. Germline V lookup: CDR1 SGHDT, CDR2 YYEEEE.

The chain combines TRBV2 with TRBJ1-1, with D tentatively TRBD1 (5 bases). There are 14 residues in the CDR3. Per germline, CDR1 SNHLY and CDR2 FYNNEI. V gave up 5 bases and J gave up 4 bases, with 14 bases separating them. This CDR3 is CASSLQGPSTEAFF. DNA for the CDR3: TGTGCCAGCAGTCTTCAGGGCCCCAGCACTGAAGCTTTCTTT. Full variable domain (outside the CDR3, taken from reference TRBV2 and TRBJ1-1): EPEVTQTPSHQVTQMGQEVILRCVPISNHLYFYWYRQILGQKVEFLVSFYNNEISEKSEIFDDQFSVERPDGSNFTLKIRSTKLEDSAMYFCASSLQGPSTEAFFGQGTRLTVV.

This clone was counted only a few times. The V gene is TRBV5-6, the J gene TRBJ1-2; TRBD1 matches 9 bases. The germline V gene encodes CDR1 SGHDT and CDR2 YYEEEE. After removal of 2 bases from V and 8 bases from J, the junction contained 10 bases not matched to a gene. The CDR3 is 15 residues long. CDR3 residues: CASSLHGTGRVGYTF. The CDR3 bases are TGTGCCAGCAGCTTACACGGGACAGGGAGAGTGGGCTACACCTTC.

CDR3 bases: TGTGCCTGGAGGGGACAGGTAGGCGGTCAGCCCCAGCATTTT. Residues: CAWRGQVGGQPQHF. The J gene is TRBJ1-5, the V gene TRBV30, with 8 nucleotides matching TRBD1. The CDR3 totals 14 residues. V trimming: 3 bases; J trimming: 6 bases; junction bases outside the gene matches: 7. Germline loops: CDR1 GTSNPN, CDR2 SVGIG (reference sequence).

The chain uses TRBV5-4 and TRBJ2-7, with 7 bases fitting TRBD1. This CDR3 spans 15 amino acids. V lost 2 bases and J lost 1; bases outside the gene matches: 6. Germline CDR1 and CDR2: SGHNT and YYREEE (reference sequence). The CDR3 DNA is TGTGCCAGCAGCTTCGACAGGGTCGGATCCTACGAGCAGTACTTC. Its translation: CASSFDRVGSYEQYF.

The chain links TRBV7-9 to TRBJ2-7; D is undetermined. Trimming cost V 8 bases and J 3 bases, with 17 bases left between them. Germline values: CDR1 SEHNR, CDR2 FQNEAQ (reference sequence). The CDR3 is made up of 14 amino acids. CDR3 sequence (DNA): TGTGCCAGCTTCCCAGTGGGTTCGGTCTACGAGCAGTACTTC. It encodes CASFPVGSVYEQYF.

The V call is TRBV30, the J call TRBJ1-2; 11 bases are shared with TRBD1. The ends lost 3 bases at V and 4 bases at J; junction bases unmatched: 7. Germline CDR1 is GTSNPN and CDR2 is SVGIG (reference sequence). The length of the CDR3 is 15 residues. CDR3 nucleotides: TGTGCCTGGAGCGACGGACAGGGGGCAGGCTATGGCTACACCTTC. This codes for CAWSDGQGAGYGYTF.

This clone appeared a few times. The chain has TRBV6-5 and TRBJ2-6; perhaps TRBD1 as D (5 bases). The ends were cut back, 10 bases at V and 0 bases at J, with 10 bases in the middle. CDR1 and CDR2 (germline): MNHEY, SVGAGI. This CDR3 is 14 amino acids long. The CDR3 region is CATRGHSGANVLTF. Written as DNA, the CDR3 is TGTGCCACCCGAGGACACTCTGGGGCCAACGTCCTGACTTTC.

The chain recombines TRBV5-6 with TRBJ2-7; the D is unclear. Germline V gene sequence: CDR1 SGHDT, CDR2 YYEEEE. Trimming took off 4 bases at V and 0 bases at J, with 17 bases between the two ends. This CDR3 is built from 16 residues. CDR3 DNA sequence: TGTGCCAGCAGCCCTATCAGCGTCCCCGGCTCCTACGAGCAGTACTTC. Protein: CASSPISVPGSYEQYF.

In DNA form, the CDR3 reads TGTGCCATCAGGCCGGGACAGGGGCAGTATGAGCAGTTCTTC. It yields the protein CAIRPGQGQYEQFF. The rearrangement joins TRBV10-3 to TRBJ2-1; TRBD1 matches 10 bases. After removal of 6 bases from V and 8 bases from J, the junction contained 7 bases not matched to a gene. The CDR3 is 14 residues long. Germline V CDR1 and CDR2: ENHRY, SYGVKD.